This T cell receptor beta chain appears in the sequencing data of a study of glioma-infiltrating T cells. This clonotype has at least ten counts. Its cognate antigen is unknown. Using RNA template, CDR3s of TCR alpha and beta were amplified with iRepertoire arm-PCR. Tissue mRNA or PBMC total RNA, about 85-400 ng, went into one-step reverse transcription and amplification. Using its own MiXCR run on the multiplex PCR reads, TCRdb lists one record per CDR3 protein. This sample has 150,000 to 200,000 distinct CDR3 sequences, with 43% found just once. Findings and limits, study-wide: Gliomas, especially low-grade, showed above-expected tissue-blood divergence; non-neoplastic patients showed below.

The sequence was collected from a human donor with low-grade glioma or glioblastoma, undergoing nonglioma brain surgery, or in good health (not recorded which). Material: glioma tissue, nonneoplastic brain tissue, or PBMCs (not recorded which).

This chain's CDR3 is CASSYTYSGTEAFF. CDR3 coding DNA: TGTGCCAGCAGTTACACCTATTCCGGGACAGAAGCTTTCTTT. The chain carries TRBV6-2 or TRBV6-3 and TRBJ1-1; D possibly corresponds to TRBD1 (6 bases). Trimming shortened V by 2 bases and J by 8 bases, and 15 bases separated the two germline ends. The CDR3 sequence is 14 residues long. Germline V gene data show CDR1 as MNHEY and CDR2 as SVGEGT.